This passage covers 14 T cell receptor beta chains from one sample sequenced in a study of blood T cell repertoires in COVID-19. Using immunoSEQ multiplex PCR, the repertoire was profiled, and TCRdb retains in-frame clones only, with some absent. The data hold about 84,000 clones, with 70% to 80% observed a single time. Specimen: peripheral blood. Receptor source: a man over 45 with active or convalescent COVID-19.

The V gene is TRBV6-2 or TRBV6-3, the J gene TRBJ2-5, with 7 bases aligning to TRBD2. Trimming cost V 3 bases and J 5 bases; bases outside gene matches: 15. CDR1 MNHEY and CDR2 SVGEGT come from the germline V gene. The CDR3 spans 17 residues. CDR3 region: CASSYLGWGGELETQYF. For the CDR3, the DNA is TGTGCCAGCAGTTATCTCGGATGGGGAGGGGAGTTGGAGACCCAGTACTTC.

In its sample, this clone was seen a few times. The rearrangement uses TRBV7-3 and TRBJ1-1, with D possibly being TRBD1 (5 bases). CDR1 and CDR2 from the germline V gene are SGHTA and FQGTGA. V was shortened by 0 bases and J by 1 base, with 6 bases between the two germline ends. The CDR3 has 14 amino acids. CDR3 in DNA: TGTGCCAGCAGCTTAACTCAGGGGAACACTGAAGCTTTCTTT. It is translated as CASSLTQGNTEAFF. The whole variable domain, remainder taken from reference TRBV7-3 and TRBJ1-1, is GAGVSQTPSNKVTEKGKYVELRCDPISGHTALYWYRQSLGQGPEFLIYFQGTGAADDSGLPNDRFFAVRPEGSVSTLKIQRTERGDSAVYLCASSLTQGNTEAFFGQGTRLTVV.

This rearrangement joins TRBV7-3 to TRBJ2-5; TRBD2 is a possible D gene (6 bases). The V and J ends lost 5 bases and 7 bases respectively, with 14 bases between them. This CDR3 has 13 residues. Per germline, CDR1 SGHTA and CDR2 FQGTGA. This CDR3 is CASSPGGTATQYF. CDR3 DNA sequence: TGTGCCAGCAGCCCCGGGGGAACAGCGACCCAGTACTTC.

The genes are TRBV7-9 and TRBJ2-7; a possible D gene is TRBD1 (5 bases). Germline V gene lookup returns CDR1 SEHNR and CDR2 FQNEAQ (reference sequence). V was cut by 6 bases and J by 6 bases, with 15 bases left in between. The CDR3 consists of 13 residues. DNA of the CDR3: TGTGCCAGCAGTCTAGGGCGGCAGGGCGAGCAGTACTTC. This encodes CASSLGRQGEQYF.

The rearrangement uses TRBV7-3 and TRBJ2-3; the match to TRBD2 covers 7 bases. The germline gives CDR1 SGHTA, CDR2 FQGTGA. CDR3 length equals 15 residues. J lost 5 bases, V lost 5 bases, and 10 bases had no gene match. The DNA for the CDR3 is TGTGCCAGCAGCCAAACGGGGGGTTTGGTAGATACGCAGTATTTT. Its protein is CASSQTGGLVDTQYF.

The chain combines TRBV5-4 with TRBJ2-3; D unclear. CDR1 and CDR2 (germline): SGHNT, YYREEE (reference sequence). CDR3 size: 15 residues. V gave up 0 bases and J gave up 1 base, with 9 bases separating them. The CDR3 DNA is TGTGCCAGCAGCTTGGCGGCGGCGGGCACAGATACGCAGTATTTT. Its protein is CASSLAAAGTDTQYF.

This chain connects TRBV4-1 to TRBJ2-3; 11 nucleotides agree with TRBD2. Looked up from germline, CDR1 is MGHRA and CDR2 is YSYEKL. This CDR3 is built from 20 residues. Unmatched junction bases numbered 12, after V lost 1 base and J lost 0 bases. CDR3 amino acids: CASSQGTLAGGKPSTDTQYF. The DNA of the CDR3 is TGCGCCAGCAGCCAAGGGACTCTAGCGGGGGGAAAACCTAGCACAGATACGCAGTATTTT.

The genes are TRBV3-1 (or the pseudogene TRBV3-2) and TRBJ1-2; D is undetermined. The germline CDR1 and CDR2 sequences are LGHDT and YNNKEL (reference sequence). The V and J ends lost 0 bases and 4 bases respectively, with 9 bases between them. The CDR3 consists of 14 residues. The chain's CDR3 is CASSQEGSSYGYTF. The CDR3 DNA sequence: TGTGCCAGCAGCCAAGAGGGTAGCTCCTATGGCTACACCTTC.

The CDR3 nucleotides are TGCGCCAGCAGATACCCGACAGGGGAAACGGTCGGGGAGCTGTTTTTT. Translated: CASRYPTGETVGELFF. The genes are TRBV5-1 and TRBJ2-2; the match to TRBD1 covers 8 bases. Germline values: CDR1 SGHRS, CDR2 YFSETQ. J lost 7 bases, V lost 5 bases, and 13 bases had no gene match. The CDR3 extends over 16 amino acids. Full variable domain (outside the CDR3, taken from reference TRBV5-1 and TRBJ2-2): KAGVTQTPRYLIKTRGQQVTLSCSPISGHRSVSWYQQTPGQGLQFLFEYFSETQRNKGNFPGRFSGRQFSNSRSEMNVSTLELGDSALYLCASRYPTGETVGELFFGEGSRLTVL.

The chain recombines TRBV21-1 with TRBJ2-7; no check of the table's D call, TRBD2, against the DNA was made. TRBV21-1 is a pseudogene locus. The length of the CDR3 is 12 residues. The CDR3 spells CASSFRSYEQYF. The CDR3 bases are TGTGCCAGCAGCTTCCGTAGCTACGAGCAGTACTTC.

This chain uses TRBV27 with TRBJ1-2; weak D call: TRBD1 (6 bases). Germline CDR1 is MNHEY and CDR2 is SMNVEV (reference sequence). This CDR3 spans 13 amino acids. V was pared by 6 bases and J by 8 bases, with 16 bases between. DNA of the CDR3: TGTGCCAGCAGCTTTAACAGGGAGGGCGGCTACACCTTC. Translated, it gives CASSFNREGGYTF.

CDR3 DNA: TGTGCTAGTGGTGAGGGGGCAGGAGGCTACACCTTC. Encoded protein: CASGEGAGGYTF. The rearrangement uses TRBV12-5 and TRBJ1-2, with 7 bases fitting TRBD1. V shed 5 bases and J 8 bases; nucleotides not matched to a gene: 5. The CDR3 has 12 amino acids. CDR1 is LGHNT and CDR2 is FRNRAP in the germline V gene.

The chain combines TRBV9 with TRBJ2-1; 9 positions match TRBD2. CDR3 length: 16 residues. V dropped 3 bases and J dropped 3; count of bases not matched to a gene: 7. Germline assignment: CDR1 SGDLS and CDR2 YYNGEE. The CDR3 nucleotides are TGTGCCAGCAGCGAGCCCCTAGCGGGGTACTACAATGAGCAGTTCTTC. This translates into CASSEPLAGYYNEQFF.

The V gene is TRBV12-3 or TRBV12-4, the J gene TRBJ2-7; the D is unclear. Trimming cost V 1 base and J 6 bases, with 7 bases left between them. The CDR3 sequence is 12 residues long. The CDR3 DNA reads TGTGCCAGCAGTTTAGGGGTAGCCGAGCAGTACTTC. As protein: CASSLGVAEQYF.